The entry that follows covers one T cell receptor (beta chain) sequence. What it binds is unknown. This sample was included in a study of OX40 agonist ivuxolimab in advanced cancers. Study details: Dose-escalation patients suffered from hepatocellular carcinoma, melanoma, renal cell or head and neck cancer. Two patients with cutaneous melanoma and one with hepatocellular carcinoma, three in total, showed partial responses. Study findings and constraints: Low normalized clonal expansion also occurred in some nonresponding patients.

Trimming took off 3 bases at V and 3 bases at J, with 12 bases between the two ends. The germline V gene encodes CDR1 SGHDT and CDR2 YYEEEE. CDR3 length: 15 amino acids. TCRdb's copy holds only in-frame clones and misses some; the assay was immunoSEQ multiplex PCR. This table holds roughly 15,000 clones, less than 90% found once. V is TRBV5-6 and J is TRBJ1-4; D remains ambiguous. Sequencing was performed on CD4+ or CD8+ T cells sorted from blood, taken in a trial of the OX40 agonist ivuxolimab. The TCR was taken from an adult with an advanced solid tumor such as melanoma, head and neck, liver or kidney cancer. The CDR3 here is CASSSFLIPNEKLFF. The CDR3 nucleotides are TGTGCCAGCAGCTCTTTCCTCATCCCTAATGAAAAACTGTTTTTT.